A single sample gave rise to the 25 T cell receptor beta chains below, sequenced in a study of blood T cell repertoires in COVID-19. Clones were sequenced by immunoSEQ multiplex PCR, and TCRdb holds only the in-frame ones, with some missing. The data contain 150,000 to 200,000 clones, nearly 85% of them seen just once; the ten biggest clones take up about 5.5%. The sample consisted of peripheral blood. The origin of the receptors is a woman younger than 45 with acute or convalescent COVID-19.

The genes are TRBV4-2 and TRBJ1-1; the match to TRBD1 covers 8 bases. Germline V gene data show CDR1 as LGHNA and CDR2 as YNFKEQ. This CDR3 has 15 residues. V shed 0 bases and J 5 bases; nucleotides not matched to a gene: 5. CDR3 sequence (DNA): TGTGCCAGCAGCCAAGATGGGCGACAGGGGACTGAAGCTTTCTTT. It is translated as CASSQDGRQGTEAFF.

The chain uses TRBV6-5 and TRBJ1-2; the D gene is possibly TRBD1 (6 bases). Germline assignment: CDR1 MNHEY and CDR2 SVGAGI. V dropped 0 bases and J dropped 2 bases, with 7 bases sitting between them. The CDR3 extends over 14 amino acids. CDR3 sequence: CASSYSDRNYGYTF. Here the CDR3 DNA reads TGTGCCAGCAGTTACTCTGACAGGAACTATGGCTACACCTTC.

The J gene is TRBJ1-2, the V gene TRBV28; tentative D call: TRBD1 (5 bases). In germline, CDR1 is MDHEN, CDR2 SYDVKM. V lost 6 bases and J lost 4, with 24 bases in between. The CDR3 runs to 17 residues. CDR3 region: CASRHKTPGLTSYGYTF. In DNA, the CDR3 is TGTGCCAGCAGGCATAAGACCCCGGGACTCACGTCCTATGGCTACACCTTC.

To note about this clone: Different DNA sequences within this sample yield the same CDR3. The chain has TRBV5-1 and TRBJ2-3; TRBD1 agrees at 9 bases. The CDR3 consists of 16 residues. J was trimmed by 2 bases and V by 0 bases; bases with no gene match: 4. CDR1 and CDR2 from the germline V gene are SGHRS and YFSETQ. Here the CDR3 DNA reads TGCGCCAGCAGCTTGGGACGGGACAGGGTCACAGATACGCAGTATTTT. Protein: CASSLGRDRVTDTQYF.

Comments on this clone: A junction boundary mismatches the germline segment, possibly from a read error. V gene TRBV19 combines with J gene TRBJ2-3; possibly TRBD2 for D (6 bases). CDR3 length equals 14 residues. Germline V gene sequence: CDR1 LNHDA, CDR2 SQIVND (reference sequence). The CDR3 here is CASSMTGSRDTQYF. CDR3 DNA: TGTGCCAGTAGTATGACCGGGAGCAGAGATACGCAGTATTTT.

This clone showed up just a few times. The rearrangement joins TRBV7-8 to TRBJ1-3; no clear D. Trimming stripped 5 bases from V and 2 bases from J, with 13 bases between. The V gene's germline CDR1 is SGHVS and CDR2 FQNEAQ. The CDR3 extends over 15 amino acids. This CDR3 is CASSRGGGTGNTIYF. The CDR3 bases are TGTGCCAGCAGCCGAGGAGGCGGGACTGGAAACACCATATATTTT.

The rearrangement joins TRBV21-1 to TRBJ1-2. TRBV21-1 is given as a pseudogene. The CDR3 has 18 residues. In DNA, the CDR3 is TGTGCCAGCAGTCCCCGCGGGGAGGCAGGCTTTTCTGATTATGGCTACACCTTC. Residues: CASSPRGEAGFSDYGYTF.

The chain has TRBV19 and TRBJ1-2, with 7 bases aligning to TRBD1. Trimming took 7 bases from V and 2 from J; bases not matched to a gene: 13. The CDR3 runs to 16 residues. From germline, CDR1 is LNHDA and CDR2 SQIVND (reference sequence). The CDR3 region has the DNA TGTGCCAGTATCCCCCGTCGGGACAGCTTCAACTATGGCTACACCTTC. Its protein product is CASIPRRDSFNYGYTF.

The chain carries TRBV6-2 or TRBV6-3 and TRBJ1-5; D is perhaps TRBD1 (5 bases). The V end was cut by 6 bases, the J end by 4 bases, with 19 bases between. This CDR3 has 16 amino acids. Germline CDR1 reads MNHEY; CDR2 reads SVGEGT. DNA of the CDR3: TGTGCCAGCAGCCAGCGGAAGGGGACTCTAAATCAGCCCCAGCATTTT. Protein: CASSQRKGTLNQPQHF.

The genes are TRBV27 and TRBJ1-1; no reliable D call. The germline gives CDR1 MNHEY, CDR2 SMNVEV (reference sequence). The CDR3 contains 15 residues. With 6 bases removed from V and 0 bases from J, the gap between germline ends came to 14 bases. CDR3 sequence: CASRTPGLMNTEAFF. CDR3 nucleotides: TGTGCCAGCAGGACCCCAGGTTTAATGAACACTGAAGCTTTCTTT.

The chain has TRBV12-3 or TRBV12-4 and TRBJ2-2, with D unclear. The CDR3 spans 11 residues. V gave up 6 bases and J gave up 5 bases, with 4 bases separating them. Written as DNA, the CDR3 is TGTGCCAGCAGCCGGACCGGGGAGCTGTTTTTT. This gives the protein CASSRTGELFF.

The CDR3 region is CASSQTGGSPEAFF. The CDR3 DNA is TGTGCCAGCAGCCAAACGGGGGGCAGCCCCGAAGCTTTCTTT. The V gene is TRBV16, the J gene TRBJ1-1; maybe TRBD1 (6 bases). V shed 2 bases and J shed 8 bases, with 15 bases lying between them. The CDR3 consists of 14 residues. Germline CDR1 and CDR2: KGHSY and FQNENV.

The rearrangement joins TRBV2 to TRBJ1-1, with D possibly TRBD1 on 6 matching bases. The CDR3 has 13 residues. Trimming took off 6 bases at V and 5 bases at J, with 13 bases between the two ends. In germline, CDR1 is SNHLY, CDR2 FYNNEI. The CDR3 DNA sequence: TGTGCCAGCAGGCAAACAGGGATGACTGAAGCTTTCTTT. Its protein is CASRQTGMTEAFF.

This chain connects TRBV7-2 to TRBJ2-7; D may be TRBD2 (6 bases). V lost 3 bases and J lost 3, with 18 bases in between. The CDR3 contains 16 residues. CDR1 and CDR2 (germline): SGHTA, FQGNSA. DNA for the CDR3: TGTGCCAGCAGCTTCCGGAAGGTGCGGGAAGGCTACGAGCAGTACTTC. Protein: CASSFRKVREGYEQYF.

The chain joins TRBV5-6 to TRBJ2-5; 8 bases map to TRBD2. V lost 0 bases, J lost 4 bases, and 5 bases stayed unmatched. The CDR3 is made up of 15 amino acids. Germline V gene lookup returns CDR1 SGHDT and CDR2 YYEEEE. Written as DNA, the CDR3 is TGTGCCAGCAGCTTGGCAGGAGCGGGAGCAGAGACCCAGTACTTC. This translates into CASSLAGAGAETQYF.

This chain links TRBV6-2 or TRBV6-3 with TRBJ1-4; no clear D. Per germline, CDR1 MNHEY and CDR2 SVGEGT. V was trimmed by 1 base and J by 6 bases, leaving 12 bases between them. This CDR3 comprises 15 residues. This chain's CDR3 is CASSYFTALDEKLFF. The CDR3, as DNA: TGTGCCAGCAGTTACTTCACAGCTCTGGATGAAAAACTGTTTTTT.

The J gene is TRBJ1-2, the V gene TRBV30; 9 bases are a match to TRBD1. Per the germline V gene, CDR1 is GTSNPN and CDR2 is SVGIG (reference sequence). Trimming at V came to 5 bases and at J to 8 bases, leaving 18 bases not matched to a gene. This CDR3 has 16 residues. The DNA of the CDR3 is TGTGCCTGGTCCTACTTTACAGGGGGCGTGCCAGACGGCTACACCTTC. Protein product: CAWSYFTGGVPDGYTF.

V and J are TRBV5-1 and TRBJ2-1, with D possibly being TRBD2 (7 bases). V lost 2 bases to trimming and J lost 5 bases, with 20 bases between them. Germline lookup yields CDR1 SGHRS and CDR2 YFSETQ. This CDR3 spans 17 amino acids. The CDR3 DNA follows: TGCGCCAGCAGCTTCCGGGGGCCGGGGGGACCCCACAATGAGCAGTTCTTC. Its protein product is CASSFRGPGGPHNEQFF.

This chain uses TRBV13 with TRBJ2-1; D is possibly TRBD2 (5 bases). Trimming left V 0 bases short and J 5 bases short, with 8 bases between. Germline assignment: CDR1 PRHDT and CDR2 FYEKMQ (reference sequence). There are 14 residues in the CDR3. CDR3: CASSLGERNNEQFF. DNA of the CDR3: TGTGCCAGCAGCTTAGGAGAGCGGAACAATGAGCAGTTCTTC.

The J gene is TRBJ1-1, the V gene TRBV30; no reliable D call. V was shortened by 2 bases and J by 0 bases, with 10 bases between the two germline ends. The V gene's germline CDR1 is GTSNPN and CDR2 SVGIG (reference sequence). There are 14 residues in the CDR3. The CDR3 nucleotides read TGTGCCTGGAGTACCGTCTCGGTGAACACTGAAGCTTTCTTT. This encodes CAWSTVSVNTEAFF.

The J gene is TRBJ1-1, the V gene TRBV2; D not certain. This CDR3 has 13 residues. V lost 4 bases and J lost 0, with 6 bases in between. The germline V gene has CDR1 SNHLY and CDR2 FYNNEI. The CDR3: CASSGHMNTEAFF. As DNA, the CDR3 is TGTGCCAGCAGTGGACATATGAACACTGAAGCTTTCTTT.

The chain joins TRBV7-9 to TRBJ1-5; D remains ambiguous. V was shortened by 4 bases and J by 4 bases, with 5 bases between the two germline ends. The CDR3 has 12 residues. Germline lookup yields CDR1 SEHNR and CDR2 FQNEAQ (reference sequence). DNA for the CDR3: TGTGCCAGCAGCTCCCCGAATCAGCCCCAGCATTTT. This sequence encodes CASSSPNQPQHF. The entire variable domain, with the rest obtained from reference TRBV7-9 and TRBJ1-5, is as follows: DTGVSQNPRHKITKRGQNVTFRCDPISEHNRLYWYRQTLGQGPEFLTYFQNEAQLEKSRLLSDRFSAERPKGSFSTLEIQRTEQGDSAMYLCASSSPNQPQHFGDGTRLSIL.

The chain carries TRBV11-2 and TRBJ1-3; no clear D gene. CDR3 length equals 15 residues. Per germline, CDR1 SGHAT and CDR2 FQNNGV. The V and J ends lost 3 bases and 4 bases respectively, with 13 bases between them. The CDR3 protein is CASSFRPNTGNTIYF. Here the CDR3 DNA reads TGTGCCAGCAGCTTCAGGCCAAATACGGGAAACACCATATATTTT.

Regarding this clone: The sample carries other DNA sequences with the same CDR3. The chain has TRBV29-1 and TRBJ1-3; possibly TRBD1 for D (5 bases). The V and J ends lost 4 bases and 0 bases respectively, with 10 bases between them. CDR3 size: 14 residues. Per the germline V gene, CDR1 is SQVTM and CDR2 is ANQGSEA. The CDR3 DNA follows: TGCAGCGTTGGTTTGGGGCACTCTGGAAACACCATATATTTT. As protein: CSVGLGHSGNTIYF.

The J gene is TRBJ1-2, the V gene TRBV10-3; a weak D match, TRBD1 (5 bases). Per the germline V gene, CDR1 is ENHRY and CDR2 is SYGVKD. Trimming removed 4 bases from V and 2 bases from J, with 5 bases in between. The CDR3 is 12 residues long. The CDR3 reads CAISGTNYGYTF. As DNA, the CDR3 is TGTGCCATCAGTGGGACAAACTATGGCTACACCTTC.